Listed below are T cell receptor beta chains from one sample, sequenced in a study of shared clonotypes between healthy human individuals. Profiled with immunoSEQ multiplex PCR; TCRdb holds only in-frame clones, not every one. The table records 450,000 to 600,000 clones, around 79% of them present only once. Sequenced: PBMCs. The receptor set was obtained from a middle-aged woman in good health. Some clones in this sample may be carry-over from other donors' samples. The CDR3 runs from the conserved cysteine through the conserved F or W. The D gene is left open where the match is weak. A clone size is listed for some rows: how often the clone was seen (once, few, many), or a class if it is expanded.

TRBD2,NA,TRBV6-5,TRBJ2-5,TGTGCCAGCAGTTATCGGAGCGGGAGCGGAGAGACCCAGTACTTC,CASSYRSGSGETQYF
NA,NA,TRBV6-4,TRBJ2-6,TGTGCCAGCAGTGACTCGGGGACCGGGGCCAACGTCCTGACTTTC,CASSDSGTGANVLTF
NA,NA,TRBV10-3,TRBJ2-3,TGTGCCATCAGTGAGCGGCGAGAAACAGATACGCAGTATTTT,CAISERRETDTQYF
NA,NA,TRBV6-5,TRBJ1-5,TGTGCCAGCAGACCGCGTGGGGGGCCCCAGCATTTT,CASRPRGGPQHF
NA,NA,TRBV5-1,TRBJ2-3,TGCGCCAGCAGCTTATCCCTTAAGCCCCGCACAGATACGCAGTATTTT,CASSLSLKPRTDTQYF
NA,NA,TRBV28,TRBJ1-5,TGTGCCAGCAGTTTAGAGGGGGGGTATAGCAATCAGCCCCAGCATTTT,CASSLEGGYSNQPQHF
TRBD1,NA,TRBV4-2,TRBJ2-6,TGTGCCAGCAGCCAAAGACAGGGAAACTCTGGGGCCAACGTCCTGACTTTC,CASSQRQGNSGANVLTF
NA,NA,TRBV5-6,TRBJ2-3,TGTGCCAGCAGCTTGGGGGCAGGACGCACAGATACGCAGTATTTT,CASSLGAGRTDTQYF
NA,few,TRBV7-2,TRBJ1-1,TGTGCCAGCAGCGACCAACCACAGGGTTCCGAAGCTTTCTTT,CASSDQPQGSEAFF
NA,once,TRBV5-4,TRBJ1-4,TGTGCCAGCAGCGCGATGACGGAACTTAATGAAAAACTGTTTTTT,CASSAMTELNEKLFF
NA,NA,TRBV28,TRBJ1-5,TGTGCCACCAAGGGGGGTCGGGTTAGCAATCAGCCCCAGCATTTT,CATKGGRVSNQPQHF
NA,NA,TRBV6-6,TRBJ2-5,TGTGCCAGCAGTTACCGAGGGCAAGAGACCCAGTACTTC,CASSYRGQETQYF
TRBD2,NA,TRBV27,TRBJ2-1,TGTGCCAGCAGTTCCTGGACTAGCGGACCTTACAATGAGCAGTTCTTC,CASSSWTSGPYNEQFF
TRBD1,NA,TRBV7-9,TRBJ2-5,TGTGCCAGCAGCACAGGGGGCGGTGAGACCCAGTACTTC,CASSTGGGETQYF
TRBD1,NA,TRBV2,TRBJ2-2,TGTGCCAGCAGTGACCCCGGACAGGGGGCTTGGGGTACCGGGGAGCTGTTTTTT,CASSDPGQGAWGTGELFF
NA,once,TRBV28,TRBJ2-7,TGTGCCAGCGGGACAGTCTCTAGCGTTCCTTTCTACGAGCAGTACTTC,CASGTVSSVPFYEQYF
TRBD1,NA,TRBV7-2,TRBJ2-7,TGTGCCAGCAGTCGACAGGGGCTTAACTACGAGCAGTACTTC,CASSRQGLNYEQYF
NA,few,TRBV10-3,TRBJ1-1,TGTGCCATCAGTCACGGCCGGGAAGCTTTCTTT,CAISHGREAFF
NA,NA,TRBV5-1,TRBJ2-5,TGCGCCAGCAGCTTAGGACCGAATCAAGAGACCCAGTACTTC,CASSLGPNQETQYF
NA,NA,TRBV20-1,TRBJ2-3,TGCAGTGCTTCCAGGGATACGCAGTATTTT,CSASRDTQYF
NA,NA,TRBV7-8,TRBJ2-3,TGTGCCAGCAGATCAACAGCGAGGGGGATAACTAGCACAGATACGCAGTATTTT,CASRSTARGITSTDTQYF
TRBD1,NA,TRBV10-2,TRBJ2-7,TGCGCCAGCAGAACCGGGACAGGACGCTACGAGCAGTACTTC,CASRTGTGRYEQYF
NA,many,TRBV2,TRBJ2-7,TGTGCCAGCAGTGATGTCCGGACTAAACTAGGCGAGCAGTACTTC,CASSDVRTKLGEQYF
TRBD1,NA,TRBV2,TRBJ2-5,TGTGCCAGCAGTGAGATCCCCGGACAGGTTGGGACCCAGTACTTC,CASSEIPGQVGTQYF
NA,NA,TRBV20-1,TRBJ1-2,TGCAGTGCTAGAGATAAGGGGGGCTACACCTTC,CSARDKGGYTF
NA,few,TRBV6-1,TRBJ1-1,TGTGCCAGCAGTGAGGGGCAGCAATTGAGGCAACCTGAAGCTTTCTTT,CASSEGQQLRQPEAFF
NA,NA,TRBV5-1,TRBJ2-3,TGCGCCAGCAGCTTGTTGGGAGGAGGGCCGACAGATACGCAGTATTTT,CASSLLGGGPTDTQYF
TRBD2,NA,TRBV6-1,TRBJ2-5,TGTGCCAGCAGTGCAAGACTAGCGGGAAGAGAGACCCAGTACTTC,CASSARLAGRETQYF
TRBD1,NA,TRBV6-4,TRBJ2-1,TGTGCCAGCAGTGAGGAAGGGGGCGCCTACAATGAGCAGTTCTTC,CASSEEGGAYNEQFF
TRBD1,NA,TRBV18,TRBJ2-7,TGTGCCAGCTCACCTCTACAGGGGGTCCACGAGCAGTACTTC,CASSPLQGVHEQYF
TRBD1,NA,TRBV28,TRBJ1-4,TGTGCCAGCAGTAGGGGGCCTAATGAAAAACTGTTTTTT,CASSRGPNEKLFF
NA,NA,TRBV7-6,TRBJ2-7,TGTGCCAGCAGCTTAGATACTAGTGGATCCTACGAGCAGTACTTC,CASSLDTSGSYEQYF
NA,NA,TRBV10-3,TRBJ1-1,TGTGCCATCAGTGAGGGTTACACTGAAGCTTTCTTT,CAISEGYTEAFF
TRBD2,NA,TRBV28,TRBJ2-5,TGTGCCAGCAGTTTAGGCGGGAGGCGAGAGACCCAGTACTTC,CASSLGGRRETQYF
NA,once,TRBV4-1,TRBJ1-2,TGCGCCAGCAGCCAAGATGAAGGGGACGGTAGATATAGGGGCTACACCTTC,CASSQDEGDGRYRGYTF
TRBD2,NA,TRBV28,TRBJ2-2,TGTGCCAGCAGGCCGGGACTAGGTTTTTCCGGGGAGCTGTTTTTT,CASRPGLGFSGELFF
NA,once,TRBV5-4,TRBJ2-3,TGTGCCAGCAGCACCAGGTCTGGAAGCACAGATACGCAGTATTTT,CASSTRSGSTDTQYF
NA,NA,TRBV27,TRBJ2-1,TGTGCCAGCAGTCCTTTGTTCGAGACTGGCTCCTACAATGAGCAGTTCTTC,CASSPLFETGSYNEQFF
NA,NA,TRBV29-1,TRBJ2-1,TGCAGCGCCGGACAGGGAGGGACGAATGAGCAGTTCTTC,CSAGQGGTNEQFF
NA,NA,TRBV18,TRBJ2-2,TGTGCCAGCTCACCGCGGGCTGGGGAGCTGTTTTTT,CASSPRAGELFF
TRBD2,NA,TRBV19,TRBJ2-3,TGTGCCAGTAGTAAACGTCCGACTAGCGCAGATACGCAGTATTTT,CASSKRPTSADTQYF
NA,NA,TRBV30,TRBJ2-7,TGTGCCTGGAGAAGCCCCGGGCCTCCAGACCAAGACCTGAAAACCTACGAGCAGTACTTC,CAWRSPGPPDQDLKTYEQYF
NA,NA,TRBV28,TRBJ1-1,TGTGCCAGCAGGAGGGTCACTGAAGCTTTCTTT,CASRRVTEAFF
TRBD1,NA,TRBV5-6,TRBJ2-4,TGTGCCAGCAGCTTGACGGACAGGGGTTGGGACATTCAGTACTTC,CASSLTDRGWDIQYF
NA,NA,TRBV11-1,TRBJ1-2,TGTGCCAGCAGTGACCAACGGGGAATTTCTAACTATGGCTACACCTTC,CASSDQRGISNYGYTF
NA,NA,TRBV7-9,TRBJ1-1,TGTGCCAGCAGCTTAATCCAGGACAGTGAAGCTTTCTTT,CASSLIQDSEAFF
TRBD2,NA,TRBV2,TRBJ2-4,TGTGCCAGCAGTGTTCCAGCGGGGGTTGTCATTCAGTACTTC,CASSVPAGVVIQYF
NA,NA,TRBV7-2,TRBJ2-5,TGTGCCAGCAGCTTAGGGGGCAGTTTACAAGAGACCCAGTACTTC,CASSLGGSLQETQYF
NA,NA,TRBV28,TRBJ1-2,TGTGCCAGCAGTTTGTCCGACGCCGTCTATGGCTACACCTTC,CASSLSDAVYGYTF
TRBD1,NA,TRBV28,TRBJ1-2,TGTGCCAGCAGTCTGGGACAGGGGCTCGGGTATGGCTACACCTTC,CASSLGQGLGYGYTF
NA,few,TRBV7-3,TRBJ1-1,TGTGCCAGCAGCGCAGACCTGAACACTGAAGCTTTCTTT,CASSADLNTEAFF
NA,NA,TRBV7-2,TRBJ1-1,TGTGCCAGCGGAAGGGCGAACACTGAAGCTTTCTTT,CASGRANTEAFF